This is a list of T cell receptor beta chains from one sample in a study of CD8 T cells in ankylosing spondylitis. TCRdb itself ran the 5' RACE reads through MiXCR, one entry per CDR3 protein. The top ten hold around 13% of the sample, which has about 400,000 distinct CDR3 sequences, roughly 20% seen once. The sequenced sample consisted of blood, either unsorted or a sorted T cell fraction (not recorded which). These receptors came from a male donor with ankylosing spondylitis or in good health (not recorded which). Each CDR3 is given with its conserved first and last residue. A D gene is named only where the DNA matches it firmly. Clone sizes are given selectively: once, few, many, or a class where the clone is expanded.

D gene: .; clone size: .; J gene: TRBJ2-7; V gene: TRBV7-9; CDR3 protein: CATQTGSSYEQYF; CDR3 DNA: TGTGCCACCCAGACAGGAAGCTCCTACGAGCAGTACTTC
D gene: .; clone size: .; J gene: TRBJ2-3; V gene: TRBV20-1; CDR3 protein: CSAMVWGASTDTQYF; CDR3 DNA: TGCAGTGCTATGGTCTGGGGGGCCTCAACAGATACGCAGTATTTT
D gene: .; clone size: .; J gene: TRBJ2-3; V gene: TRBV13; CDR3 protein: CASSSRGSSSTDTQYF; CDR3 DNA: TGTGCCAGCAGCTCTAGGGGGTCTTCTAGCACAGATACGCAGTATTTT
D gene: TRBD2; clone size: .; J gene: TRBJ2-3; V gene: TRBV7-9; CDR3 protein: CASSFASGLAIDTQYF; CDR3 DNA: TGTGCCAGCAGCTTTGCATCGGGACTAGCGATAGATACGCAGTATTTT
D gene: .; clone size: .; J gene: TRBJ2-1; V gene: TRBV7-8; CDR3 protein: CASLAGSGGVEQFF; CDR3 DNA: TGTGCCAGCCTGGCGGGGTCAGGGGGGGTTGAGCAGTTCTTC
D gene: TRBD2; clone size: once; J gene: TRBJ2-2; V gene: TRBV10-2; CDR3 protein: CASLAGGIWELFF; CDR3 DNA: TGCGCCAGCCTAGCGGGGGGTATCTGGGAGCTGTTTTTT
D gene: .; clone size: .; J gene: TRBJ2-2; V gene: TRBV15; CDR3 protein: CATSRDSAGELFF; CDR3 DNA: TGTGCCACCAGCAGAGATTCTGCCGGGGAGCTGTTTTTT
D gene: .; clone size: .; J gene: TRBJ2-1; V gene: TRBV18; CDR3 protein: CASSPPWTANNEQFF; CDR3 DNA: TGTGCCAGCTCACCACCGTGGACGGCAAACAATGAGCAGTTCTTC
D gene: .; clone size: few; J gene: TRBJ1-1; V gene: TRBV4-1; CDR3 protein: CASSQDNTEAFF; CDR3 DNA: TGCGCCAGCAGCCAAGATAACACTGAAGCTTTCTTT
D gene: .; clone size: .; J gene: TRBJ2-7; V gene: TRBV20-1; CDR3 protein: CSAIGDHEQYF; CDR3 DNA: TGCAGTGCTATCGGGGACCACGAGCAGTACTTC
D gene: .; clone size: once; J gene: TRBJ2-3; V gene: TRBV12-3/TRBV12-4; CDR3 protein: CASSFIERSAHTDTQYF; CDR3 DNA: TGTGCCAGCAGTTTTATCGAAAGATCGGCTCACACAGATACGCAGTATTTT
D gene: TRBD2; clone size: .; J gene: TRBJ2-5; V gene: TRBV30; CDR3 protein: CAWSGGRGGYQETQYF; CDR3 DNA: TGTGCCTGGAGTGGCGGCCGCGGGGGGTACCAAGAGACCCAGTACTTC
D gene: TRBD2; clone size: .; J gene: TRBJ2-1; V gene: TRBV7-8; CDR3 protein: CASSLHLGTTASNEQFF; CDR3 DNA: TGTGCCAGCAGCCTACACCTAGGGACTACCGCCTCCAATGAGCAGTTCTTC
D gene: .; clone size: few; J gene: TRBJ2-1; V gene: TRBV28; CDR3 protein: CASSIPTPRQPSSYNEQFF; CDR3 DNA: TGTGCCAGCAGCATTCCCACTCCGAGACAGCCGTCCTCCTACAATGAGCAGTTCTTC
D gene: .; clone size: many; J gene: TRBJ1-1; V gene: TRBV12-3/TRBV12-4; CDR3 protein: CASSFGENTEAFF; CDR3 DNA: TGTGCCAGCAGTTTTGGAGAGAACACTGAAGCTTTCTTT
D gene: .; clone size: .; J gene: TRBJ2-3; V gene: TRBV30; CDR3 protein: CAWNRDTYTQYF; CDR3 DNA: TGTGCCTGGAACCGGGACACCTATACGCAGTATTTT
D gene: TRBD1; clone size: .; J gene: TRBJ2-2; V gene: TRBV30; CDR3 protein: CAWGDSNTGELFF; CDR3 DNA: TGTGCCTGGGGGGACAGTAACACCGGGGAGCTGTTTTTT
D gene: .; clone size: .; J gene: TRBJ2-1; V gene: TRBV12-3/TRBV12-4; CDR3 protein: CASSPDSVNEQFF; CDR3 DNA: TGTGCCAGCAGTCCCGACAGTGTCAATGAGCAGTTCTTC
D gene: .; clone size: few; J gene: TRBJ2-7; V gene: TRBV9; CDR3 protein: CASSLGGEDEQYF; CDR3 DNA: TGTGCCAGCAGCCTAGGCGGGGAGGACGAGCAGTACTTC
D gene: .; clone size: .; J gene: TRBJ2-7; V gene: TRBV7-9; CDR3 protein: CASSLEARAYEQYF; CDR3 DNA: TGTGCCAGCAGCTTAGAGGCAAGGGCCTACGAGCAGTACTTC
D gene: TRBD1; clone size: few; J gene: TRBJ2-7; V gene: TRBV19; CDR3 protein: CASSIDLIRQGVSYEQYF; CDR3 DNA: TGTGCCAGTAGTATAGACCTCATTCGACAGGGCGTCTCCTACGAGCAGTACTTC
D gene: .; clone size: once; J gene: TRBJ2-3; V gene: TRBV27; CDR3 protein: CASSFLYGPQTHHTDTQYF; CDR3 DNA: TGTGCCAGCAGTTTCCTTTACGGCCCACAGACCCACCACACAGATACGCAGTATTTT
D gene: TRBD2; clone size: many; J gene: TRBJ2-3; V gene: TRBV7-2; CDR3 protein: CASSQGLGIDTQYF; CDR3 DNA: TGTGCCAGCAGCCAGGGACTAGGGATAGATACGCAGTATTTT
D gene: TRBD2; clone size: .; J gene: TRBJ2-2; V gene: TRBV12-3/TRBV12-4; CDR3 protein: CASSPGLAGVEGTGELFF; CDR3 DNA: TGTGCCAGCAGTCCGGGACTAGCGGGGGTAGAGGGAACCGGGGAGCTGTTTTTT
D gene: TRBD2; clone size: .; J gene: TRBJ2-3; V gene: TRBV11-2; CDR3 protein: CASRPQGGVAGGEADTQYF; CDR3 DNA: TGTGCCAGCAGACCCCAAGGTGGGGTAGCGGGGGGAGAAGCAGATACGCAGTATTTT
D gene: .; clone size: few; J gene: TRBJ2-5; V gene: TRBV12-3/TRBV12-4; CDR3 protein: CASSPRDPSGTQYF; CDR3 DNA: TGTGCCAGCAGTCCTCGGGACCCTTCGGGGACCCAGTACTTC
D gene: .; clone size: .; J gene: TRBJ2-2; V gene: TRBV7-9; CDR3 protein: CASSRVGGPLEELFF; CDR3 DNA: TGTGCCAGCAGCAGAGTCGGGGGTCCTCTCGAGGAGCTGTTTTTT
D gene: .; clone size: few; J gene: TRBJ1-2; V gene: TRBV7-2; CDR3 protein: CASSQGLNYGYTF; CDR3 DNA: TGTGCCAGCAGCCAGGGGCTAAACTATGGCTACACCTTC
D gene: .; clone size: few; J gene: TRBJ1-5; V gene: TRBV6-5; CDR3 protein: CASSSGESQPQHF; CDR3 DNA: TGTGCCAGCAGTTCCGGAGAATCTCAGCCCCAGCATTTT
D gene: .; clone size: .; J gene: TRBJ2-7; V gene: TRBV28; CDR3 protein: CASSFQRVSEQYF; CDR3 DNA: TGTGCCAGCAGTTTCCAAAGGGTGAGCGAGCAGTACTTC
D gene: TRBD1; clone size: many; J gene: TRBJ1-4; V gene: TRBV12-3/TRBV12-4; CDR3 protein: CASSPTGGGEKLFF; CDR3 DNA: TGTGCCAGCAGTCCTACAGGGGGCGGTGAAAAACTGTTTTTT
D gene: TRBD1; clone size: few; J gene: TRBJ2-2; V gene: TRBV6-1; CDR3 protein: CASSDTGETGELFF; CDR3 DNA: TGTGCCAGCAGTGATACAGGGGAAACCGGGGAGCTGTTTTTT
D gene: .; clone size: few; J gene: TRBJ2-6; V gene: TRBV4-1; CDR3 protein: CASSQGSLVGAGANVLTF; CDR3 DNA: TGCGCCAGCAGCCAAGGATCCCTCGTGGGAGCTGGGGCCAACGTCCTGACTTTC
D gene: TRBD1; clone size: .; J gene: TRBJ2-7; V gene: TRBV3-1; CDR3 protein: CASSQDGTGGEQYF; CDR3 DNA: TGTGCCAGCAGCCAAGACGGGACAGGAGGCGAGCAGTACTTC
D gene: .; clone size: .; J gene: TRBJ2-2; V gene: TRBV9; CDR3 protein: CASSLATSSGELFF; CDR3 DNA: TGTGCCAGCAGCCTAGCCACTAGTTCCGGGGAGCTGTTTTTT
D gene: .; clone size: .; J gene: TRBJ2-3; V gene: TRBV28; CDR3 protein: CASSPRLAGTDTQYF; CDR3 DNA: TGTGCCAGCAGTCCAAGGTTGGCGGGCACAGATACGCAGTATTTT
D gene: TRBD2; clone size: few; J gene: TRBJ2-7; V gene: TRBV5-1; CDR3 protein: CASNGLDGSYEQYF; CDR3 DNA: TGCGCCAGCAACGGACTAGACGGCTCCTACGAGCAGTACTTC
D gene: TRBD2; clone size: .; J gene: TRBJ2-5; V gene: TRBV29-1; CDR3 protein: CSVEDTGLAWETQYF; CDR3 DNA: TGCAGCGTTGAAGATACGGGACTAGCTTGGGAGACCCAGTACTTC
D gene: .; clone size: .; J gene: TRBJ2-1; V gene: TRBV20-1; CDR3 protein: CSAFPGMAQFF; CDR3 DNA: TGCAGTGCTTTCCCAGGGATGGCGCAGTTCTTC
D gene: .; clone size: .; J gene: TRBJ2-1; V gene: TRBV2; CDR3 protein: CASSAGPPNEQFF; CDR3 DNA: TGTGCCAGCAGTGCAGGGCCCCCCAATGAGCAGTTCTTC
D gene: TRBD1; clone size: once; J gene: TRBJ2-5; V gene: TRBV20-1; CDR3 protein: CSARERDRVFQETQYF; CDR3 DNA: TGCAGTGCTAGAGAAAGGGACAGGGTTTTCCAGGAGACCCAGTACTTC
D gene: TRBD2; clone size: once; J gene: TRBJ2-1; V gene: TRBV10-3; CDR3 protein: CAIRSGGQHYNEQFF; CDR3 DNA: TGTGCCATCAGGAGCGGGGGGCAGCACTACAATGAGCAGTTCTTC
D gene: .; clone size: few; J gene: TRBJ1-2; V gene: TRBV7-9; CDR3 protein: CASSQGGYGGYTF; CDR3 DNA: TGTGCCAGCAGCCAGGGTGGGTACGGTGGCTACACCTTC
D gene: .; clone size: .; J gene: TRBJ1-3; V gene: TRBV12-3/TRBV12-4; CDR3 protein: CASRGTASSGNTIYF; CDR3 DNA: TGTGCCAGCAGAGGAACGGCGAGCTCTGGAAACACCATATATTTT
D gene: TRBD1; clone size: few; J gene: TRBJ2-1; V gene: TRBV27; CDR3 protein: CASTDGTGGVNEQFF; CDR3 DNA: TGTGCCAGCACCGACGGGACAGGGGGGGTTAATGAGCAGTTCTTC
D gene: .; clone size: .; J gene: TRBJ2-5; V gene: TRBV13; CDR3 protein: CASSLRGWETQYF; CDR3 DNA: TGTGCCAGCAGCTTACGGGGGTGGGAGACCCAGTACTTC
D gene: TRBD2; clone size: .; J gene: TRBJ2-2; V gene: TRBV20-1; CDR3 protein: CSARDQGGGAPHTGELFF; CDR3 DNA: TGCAGTGCTAGAGATCAAGGCGGGGGGGCCCCCCACACCGGGGAGCTGTTTTTT
D gene: .; clone size: few; J gene: TRBJ2-3; V gene: TRBV27; CDR3 protein: CASSPRWAGDTQYF; CDR3 DNA: TGTGCCAGCAGTCCTCGGTGGGCAGGCGATACGCAGTATTTT
D gene: .; clone size: .; J gene: TRBJ2-7; V gene: TRBV29-1; CDR3 protein: CSVVGTKTYEQYF; CDR3 DNA: TGCAGCGTTGTTGGGACAAAGACCTACGAGCAGTACTTC
D gene: .; clone size: .; J gene: TRBJ2-1; V gene: TRBV20-1; CDR3 protein: CSARSPEGANEQFF; CDR3 DNA: TGCAGTGCTAGGTCCCCAGAAGGAGCCAATGAGCAGTTCTTC